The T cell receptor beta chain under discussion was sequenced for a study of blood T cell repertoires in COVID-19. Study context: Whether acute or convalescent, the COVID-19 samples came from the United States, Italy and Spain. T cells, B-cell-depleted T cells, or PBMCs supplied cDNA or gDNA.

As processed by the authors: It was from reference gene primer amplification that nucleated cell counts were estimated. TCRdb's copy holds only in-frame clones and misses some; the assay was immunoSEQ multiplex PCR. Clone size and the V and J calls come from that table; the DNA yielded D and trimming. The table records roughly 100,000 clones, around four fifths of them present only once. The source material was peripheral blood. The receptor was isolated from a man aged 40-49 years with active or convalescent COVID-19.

The DNA for the CDR3 is TGTGCCAGCAGCTTAATGACTCTCGGACACTACGAGCAGTACTTC. Its protein is CASSLMTLGHYEQYF. The chain is built from TRBV7-9 and TRBJ2-7; tentatively, D is TRBD1 (5 bases). The germline CDR1 and CDR2 sequences are SEHNR and FQNEAQ (reference sequence). The CDR3 has 15 residues. V was cut by 2 bases and J by 3 bases, with 14 bases left in between. Supplemented by reference TRBV7-9 and TRBJ2-7, the full variable domain reads DTGVSQNPRHKITKRGQNVTFRCDPISEHNRLYWYRQTLGQGPEFLTYFQNEAQLEKSRLLSDRFSAERPKGSFSTLEIQRTEQGDSAMYLCASSLMTLGHYEQYFGPGTRLTVT.